This T cell receptor beta chain was found in a study of T cells after yellow fever vaccination. In the study overall: In the case of low-cell-number fractions, SMART-Seq v4 Ultra Low Input was used for preparation.

Template switching by 5'RACE produced TCR cDNA, adding a universal primer site and UMIs. One entry per CDR3 protein results from TCRdb running MiXCR on the 5' RACE reads. The sample carries 450,000 to 550,000 distinct CDR3 sequences, 20% to 25% recorded once. This clonotype was seen a few times. The sequenced sample was PBMCs, obtained about 20 days after the first yellow fever vaccination. This sequence originates from a man between 18 and 35 years old who received the YFV17D yellow fever vaccine.

The DNA of the CDR3 is TGTGCCAGCAGCTTAATGGTTGCGGGACTAGCGGGGGGCTACAATGAGCAGTTCTTC. Protein product: CASSLMVAGLAGGYNEQFF. The chain links TRBV7-3 to TRBJ2-1; 15 bases agree with TRBD2. Germline V lookup: CDR1 SGHTA, CDR2 FQGTGA. The CDR3 consists of 19 residues. Trimming at V came to 1 base and at J to 3 bases, leaving 7 bases not matched to a gene.